This TCR beta chain emerged from a study of blood T cells in healthy people across ages. The length of the CDR3 is 15 residues. Trimming took 0 bases from V and 4 from J, leaving 12 bases between them. The germline V gene encodes CDR1 SGHDN and CDR2 FVKESK. Combining a sample-barcoded 5' primer with a J-beta primer mix, a second PCR ran for roughly 7 to 12 cycles. TCRdb recomputed calls from the 5' RACE reads with MiXCR, one row per CDR3 protein. The data hold 1.5 million to 2 million distinct CDR3 sequences, with approximately 40% observed a single time. The clonotype originates from a human donor in good health. Input material: blood. The chain links TRBV14 to TRBJ1-2; D is possibly TRBD1 (6 bases). As DNA, the CDR3 is TGTGCCAGCAGCCAAGAAAGGACAGATATCTATGGCTACACCTTC. It specifies CASSQERTDIYGYTF.